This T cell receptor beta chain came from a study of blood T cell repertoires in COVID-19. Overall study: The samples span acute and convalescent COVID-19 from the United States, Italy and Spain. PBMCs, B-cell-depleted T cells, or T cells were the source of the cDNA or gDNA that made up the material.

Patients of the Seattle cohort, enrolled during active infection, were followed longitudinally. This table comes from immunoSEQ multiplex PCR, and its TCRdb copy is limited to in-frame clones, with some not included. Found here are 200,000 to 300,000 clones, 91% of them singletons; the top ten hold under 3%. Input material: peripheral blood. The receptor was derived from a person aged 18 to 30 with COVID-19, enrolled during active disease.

The CDR3 DNA reads as TGCGCCAGCAGCCAAGATCTGGGAGGGTCGGGGACAGATACGCAGTATTTT. Amino acids: CASSQDLGGSGTDTQYF. V gene TRBV4-1 combines with J gene TRBJ2-3; 7 bases match TRBD2. Per germline, CDR1 MGHRA and CDR2 YSYEKL. The CDR3 has 17 residues. V was clipped by 0 bases and J by 3 bases; unmatched bases: 9.